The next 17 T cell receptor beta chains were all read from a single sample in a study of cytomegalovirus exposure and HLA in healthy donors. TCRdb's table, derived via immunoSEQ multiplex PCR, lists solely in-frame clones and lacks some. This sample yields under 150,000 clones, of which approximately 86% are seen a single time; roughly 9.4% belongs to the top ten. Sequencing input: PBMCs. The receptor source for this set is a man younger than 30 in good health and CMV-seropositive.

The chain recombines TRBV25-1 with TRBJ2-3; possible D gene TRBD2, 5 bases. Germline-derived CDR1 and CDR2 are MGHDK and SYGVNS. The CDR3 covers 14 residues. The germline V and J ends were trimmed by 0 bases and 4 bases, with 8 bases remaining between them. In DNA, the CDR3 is TGTGCCAGCAGTGAATATCGAGGGTCAGATACGCAGTATTTT. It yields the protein CASSEYRGSDTQYF.

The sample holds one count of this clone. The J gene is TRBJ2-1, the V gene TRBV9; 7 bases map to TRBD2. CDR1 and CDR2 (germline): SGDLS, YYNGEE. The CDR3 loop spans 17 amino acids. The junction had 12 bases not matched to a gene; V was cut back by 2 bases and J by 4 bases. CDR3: CASSVRDYHPDYNEQFF. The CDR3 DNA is TGTGCCAGCAGCGTCCGGGACTACCACCCCGATTACAATGAGCAGTTCTTC. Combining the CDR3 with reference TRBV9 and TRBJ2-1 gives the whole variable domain DSGVTQTPKHLITATGQRVTLRCSPRSGDLSVYWYQQSLDQGLQFLIQYYNGEERAKGNILERFSAQQFPDLHSELNLSSLELGDSALYFCASSVRDYHPDYNEQFFGPGTRLTVL.

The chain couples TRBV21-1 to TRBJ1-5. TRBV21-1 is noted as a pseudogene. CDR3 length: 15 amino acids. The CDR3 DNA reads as TGTGCCAGCAGCAAAAGCGCGGGAAACAATCAGCCCCAGCATTTT. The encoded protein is CASSKSAGNNQPQHF.

The CDR3 loop is CASSLRSEGTEAFF. CDR3 nucleotides: TGTGCCAGCAGCTTAAGGTCGGAGGGCACTGAAGCTTTCTTT. The chain couples TRBV13 to TRBJ1-1; unclear D gene. This CDR3 is built from 14 residues. Trimming took off 2 bases at V and 4 bases at J, with 11 bases between the two ends. CDR1 PRHDT and CDR2 FYEKMQ come from the germline V gene (reference sequence). The variable domain in full, with the rest retrieved from reference TRBV13 and TRBJ1-1, is AAGVIQSPRHLIKEKRETATLKCYPIPRHDTVYWYQQGPGQDPQFLISFYEKMQSDKGSIPDRFSAQQFSDYHSELNMSSLELGDSALYFCASSLRSEGTEAFFGQGTRLTVV.

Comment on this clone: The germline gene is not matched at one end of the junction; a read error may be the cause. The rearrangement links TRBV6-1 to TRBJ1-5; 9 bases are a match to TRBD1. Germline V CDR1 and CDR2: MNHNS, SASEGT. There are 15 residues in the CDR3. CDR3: CATSRGTGINQPQHF. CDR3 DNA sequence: TGTGCCACCAGTAGAGGGACAGGGATCAATCAGCCCCAGCATTTT.

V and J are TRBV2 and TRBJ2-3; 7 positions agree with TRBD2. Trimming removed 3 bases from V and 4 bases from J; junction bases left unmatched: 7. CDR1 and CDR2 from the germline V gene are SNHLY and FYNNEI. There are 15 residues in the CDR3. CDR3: CASSEIGGRADTQYF. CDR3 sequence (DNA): TGTGCCAGCAGTGAGATCGGGGGGAGAGCAGATACGCAGTATTTT.

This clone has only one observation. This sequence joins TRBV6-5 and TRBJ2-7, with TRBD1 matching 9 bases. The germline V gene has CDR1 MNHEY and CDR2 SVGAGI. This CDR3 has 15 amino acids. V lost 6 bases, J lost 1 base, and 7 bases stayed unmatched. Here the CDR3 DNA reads TGTGCCAGCAGGGTAGGGACAGGGAGATCCTACGAGCAGTACTTC. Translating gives CASRVGTGRSYEQYF.

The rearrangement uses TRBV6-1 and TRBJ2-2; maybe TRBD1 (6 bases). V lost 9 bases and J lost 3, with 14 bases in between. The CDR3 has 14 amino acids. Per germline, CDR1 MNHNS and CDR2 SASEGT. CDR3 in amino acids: CASRNYRDTGELFF. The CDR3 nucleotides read TGTGCCAGTAGAAATTACAGGGACACCGGGGAGCTGTTTTTT.

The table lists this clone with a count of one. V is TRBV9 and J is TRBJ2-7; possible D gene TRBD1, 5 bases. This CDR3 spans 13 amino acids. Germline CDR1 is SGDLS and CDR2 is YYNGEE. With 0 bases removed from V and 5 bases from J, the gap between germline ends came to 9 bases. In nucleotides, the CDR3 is TGTGCCAGCAGCGTAGGACAGAAGGACGAGCAGTACTTC. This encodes CASSVGQKDEQYF.

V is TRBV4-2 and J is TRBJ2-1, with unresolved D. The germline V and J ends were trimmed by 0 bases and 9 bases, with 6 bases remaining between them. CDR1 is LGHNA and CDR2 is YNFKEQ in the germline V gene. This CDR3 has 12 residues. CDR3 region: CASSQDWLEQFF. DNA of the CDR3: TGTGCCAGCAGCCAAGATTGGCTTGAGCAGTTCTTC.

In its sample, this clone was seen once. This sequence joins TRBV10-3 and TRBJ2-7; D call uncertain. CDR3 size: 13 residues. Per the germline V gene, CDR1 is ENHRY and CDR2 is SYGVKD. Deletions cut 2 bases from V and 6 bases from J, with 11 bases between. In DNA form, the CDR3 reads TGTGCCATCAGTGAGCCGAGTCGCGGCGAGCAGTACTTC. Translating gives CAISEPSRGEQYF.

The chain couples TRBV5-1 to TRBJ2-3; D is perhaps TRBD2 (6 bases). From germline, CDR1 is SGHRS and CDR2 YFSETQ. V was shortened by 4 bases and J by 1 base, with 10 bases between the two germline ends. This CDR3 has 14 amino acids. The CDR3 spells CASSLGEGTDTQYF. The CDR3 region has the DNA TGCGCCAGCAGCCTAGGGGAGGGCACAGATACGCAGTATTTT.

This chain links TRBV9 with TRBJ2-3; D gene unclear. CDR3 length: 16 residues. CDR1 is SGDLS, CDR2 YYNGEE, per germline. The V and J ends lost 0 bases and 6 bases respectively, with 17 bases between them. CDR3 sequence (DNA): TGTGCCAGCAGCGTAGGCCCCCGCTTACAGCCGGATACGCAGTATTTT. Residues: CASSVGPRLQPDTQYF.

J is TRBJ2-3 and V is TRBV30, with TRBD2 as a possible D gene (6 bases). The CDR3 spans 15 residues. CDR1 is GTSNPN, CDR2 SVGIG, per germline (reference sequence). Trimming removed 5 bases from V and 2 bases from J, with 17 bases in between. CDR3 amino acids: CAWATGGATTDTQYF. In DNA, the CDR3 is TGTGCCTGGGCAACGGGCGGGGCGACCACAGATACGCAGTATTTT.

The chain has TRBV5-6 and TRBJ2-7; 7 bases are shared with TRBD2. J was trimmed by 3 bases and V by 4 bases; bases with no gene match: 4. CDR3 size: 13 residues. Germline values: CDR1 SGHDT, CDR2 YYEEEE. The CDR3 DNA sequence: TGTGCCAGCAGCGCCCTAGCGGACTACGAGCAGTACTTC. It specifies CASSALADYEQYF.

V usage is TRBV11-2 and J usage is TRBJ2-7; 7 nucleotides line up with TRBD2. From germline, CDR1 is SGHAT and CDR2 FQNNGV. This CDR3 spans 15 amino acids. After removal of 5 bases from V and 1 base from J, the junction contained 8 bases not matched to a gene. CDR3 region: CASSPRPGLSYEQYF. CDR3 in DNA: TGTGCCAGCAGCCCCCGACCGGGACTATCCTACGAGCAGTACTTC.

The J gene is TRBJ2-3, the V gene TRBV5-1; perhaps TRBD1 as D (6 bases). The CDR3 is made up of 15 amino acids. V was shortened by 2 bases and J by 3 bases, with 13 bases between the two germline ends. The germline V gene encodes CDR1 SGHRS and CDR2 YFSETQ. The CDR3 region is CASSLQGFRTDTQYF. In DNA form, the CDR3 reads TGCGCCAGCAGCTTACAGGGATTCCGGACAGATACGCAGTATTTT.